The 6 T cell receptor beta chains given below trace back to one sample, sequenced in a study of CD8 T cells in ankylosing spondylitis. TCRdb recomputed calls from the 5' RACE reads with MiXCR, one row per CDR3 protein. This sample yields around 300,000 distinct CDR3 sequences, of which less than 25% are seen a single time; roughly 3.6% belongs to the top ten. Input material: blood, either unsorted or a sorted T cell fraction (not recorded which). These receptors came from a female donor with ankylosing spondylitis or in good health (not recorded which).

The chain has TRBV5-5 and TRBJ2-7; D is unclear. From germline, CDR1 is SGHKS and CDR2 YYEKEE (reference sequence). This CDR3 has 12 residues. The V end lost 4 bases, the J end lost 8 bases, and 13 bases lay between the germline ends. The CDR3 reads CASSPGLLKQYF. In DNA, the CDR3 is TGTGCCAGCAGCCCCGGGCTCCTCAAGCAGTACTTC. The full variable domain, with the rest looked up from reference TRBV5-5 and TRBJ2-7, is DAGVTQSPTHLIKTRGQQVTLRCSPISGHKSVSWYQQVLGQGPQFIFQYYEKEERGRGNFPDRFSARQFPNYSSELNVNALLLGDSALYLCASSPGLLKQYFGPGTRLTVT.

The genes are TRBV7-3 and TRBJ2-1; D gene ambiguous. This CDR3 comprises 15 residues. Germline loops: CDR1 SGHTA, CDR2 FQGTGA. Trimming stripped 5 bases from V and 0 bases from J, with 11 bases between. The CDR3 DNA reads TGTGCCAGCAGCCAAGGACGTACCTCCTACAATGAGCAGTTCTTC. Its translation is CASSQGRTSYNEQFF.

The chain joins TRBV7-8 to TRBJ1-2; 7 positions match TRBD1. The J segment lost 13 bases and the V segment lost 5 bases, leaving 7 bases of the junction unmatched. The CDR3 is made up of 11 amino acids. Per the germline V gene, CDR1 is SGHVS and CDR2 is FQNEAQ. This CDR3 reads CASSLGQAATF. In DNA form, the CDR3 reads TGTGCCAGCAGCCTAGGACAGGCGGCCACCTTC.

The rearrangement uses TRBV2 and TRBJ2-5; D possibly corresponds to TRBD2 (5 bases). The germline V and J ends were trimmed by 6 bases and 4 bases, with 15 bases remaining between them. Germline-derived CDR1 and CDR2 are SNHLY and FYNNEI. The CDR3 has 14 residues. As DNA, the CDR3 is TGTGCCAGCAGACTGGACTGGACGGGAGAGACCCAGTACTTC. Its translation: CASRLDWTGETQYF. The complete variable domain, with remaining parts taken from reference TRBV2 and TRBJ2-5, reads EPEVTQTPSHQVTQMGQEVILRCVPISNHLYFYWYRQILGQKVEFLVSFYNNEISEKSEIFDDQFSVERPDGSNFTLKIRSTKLEDSAMYFCASRLDWTGETQYFGPGTRLLVL.

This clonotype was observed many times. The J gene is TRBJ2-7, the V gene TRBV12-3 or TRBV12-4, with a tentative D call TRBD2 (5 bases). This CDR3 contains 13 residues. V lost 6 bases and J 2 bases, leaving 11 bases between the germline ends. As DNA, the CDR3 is TGTGCCAGCAGCCCTGACGGGACCTACGAGCAGTACTTC. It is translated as CASSPDGTYEQYF.

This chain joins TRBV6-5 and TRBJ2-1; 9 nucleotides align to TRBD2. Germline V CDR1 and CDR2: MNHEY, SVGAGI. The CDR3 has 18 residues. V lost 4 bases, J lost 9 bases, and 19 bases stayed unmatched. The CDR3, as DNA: TGTGCCAGCAGTTCCCGGGACAGATTTACTAGCGGGCTCGTTGAGCAGTTCTTC. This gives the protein CASSSRDRFTSGLVEQFF.